Listed here are 26 T cell receptor beta chains from one sample, sequenced in a study of CD8 T cells in ankylosing spondylitis (dated by TCRdb to 2017 to 2019). To prepare the library, 5' RACE was applied. The reads were generated on an Illumina HiSeq 2500. TCRdb trimmed public reads at Q25 via fastp, called clones via MiXCR and kept in-frame beta chains. Entries are consolidated by CDR3 protein sequence, retaining the most common genes and DNA. The sample table shows about 130,000 distinct CDR3 sequences, and approximately 15% are seen once. Jointly, the top ten make up 2.5% to 3% of the sample. The specimen sequenced was blood, either unsorted or a sorted T cell fraction (not recorded which). The receptors were sampled from a female donor with ankylosing spondylitis or in good health (not recorded which).

This clonotype was observed a few times. J is TRBJ2-3 and V is TRBV20-1; 16 nucleotides line up with TRBD2. This CDR3 comprises 19 residues. Germline loops: CDR1 DFQATT, CDR2 SNEGSKA (reference sequence). J gave up 2 bases and V 0 bases, and 8 bases lay outside the gene matches. The CDR3 region is CSARDLGLAGGVLTDTQYF. The CDR3 nucleotides read TGCAGTGCTAGAGATTTGGGACTAGCGGGAGGGGTTCTCACAGATACGCAGTATTTT.

This clonotype has more than one count but fewer than ten. The rearrangement joins TRBV20-1 to TRBJ1-6; no clear D. Germline V gene data show CDR1 as DFQATT and CDR2 as SNEGSKA (reference sequence). V lost 2 bases and J lost 1, with 12 bases in between. The CDR3 runs to 16 residues. The CDR3 DNA follows: TGCAGTGCTAGACATCTATCCGGGTCCTATAATTCACCCCTCCACTTT. It is translated as CSARHLSGSYNSPLHF.

The chain uses TRBV6-1 and TRBJ2-7; D is unresolved. There are 11 residues in the CDR3. In germline, CDR1 is MNHNS, CDR2 SASEGT. The V end was cut by 2 bases, the J end by 10 bases, with 9 bases between. The CDR3 protein is CASSENGDQYF. In DNA, the CDR3 is TGTGCCAGCAGTGAAAATGGCGACCAGTACTTC.

This chain connects TRBV29-1 to TRBJ2-7; 7 nucleotides match TRBD1. V lost 4 bases and J lost 4; bases outside the gene matches: 10. The CDR3 loop spans 14 amino acids. Germline CDR1 is SQVTM and CDR2 is ANQGSEA. The CDR3: CSVAPGTAFYEQYF. DNA for the CDR3: TGCAGCGTTGCCCCCGGGACAGCTTTTTACGAGCAGTACTTC.

V usage is TRBV20-1 and J usage is TRBJ2-3; 10 nucleotides agree with TRBD2. Germline assignment: CDR1 DFQATT and CDR2 SNEGSKA (reference sequence). J was trimmed by 4 bases and V by 7 bases; bases with no gene match: 2. The length of the CDR3 is 12 residues. This CDR3 is CSGAGGPDTQYF. The CDR3 bases are TGCAGTGGAGCGGGAGGGCCAGATACGCAGTATTTT.

This clonotype has a count of ten or more. The chain has TRBV11-2 and TRBJ2-1, with TRBD2 matching over 15 bases. The CDR3 extends over 18 amino acids. The germline V gene has CDR1 SGHAT and CDR2 FQNNGV. V lost 3 bases to trimming and J lost 3 bases; unmatched junction nucleotides: 6. CDR3 region: CASSFGTSGRSGYNEQFF. CDR3 DNA: TGTGCCAGCAGCTTCGGGACTAGCGGGAGGTCGGGCTACAATGAGCAGTTCTTC.

This clonotype appeared many times. The chain carries TRBV6-1 and TRBJ1-5; D is unclear. The CDR3 loop spans 14 amino acids. The ends were cut back, 1 base at V and 5 bases at J, with 9 bases in the middle. Germline CDR1 reads MNHNS; CDR2 reads SASEGT. The CDR3 nucleotides are TGTGCCAGCAGTGAAGGAACCCGCCATCAGCCCCAGCATTTT. This codes for CASSEGTRHQPQHF.

V and J are TRBV27 and TRBJ2-3; a possible D gene is TRBD1 (6 bases). This CDR3 has 12 amino acids. CDR1 and CDR2 (germline): MNHEY, SMNVEV (reference sequence). Trimming stripped 6 bases from V and 9 bases from J, with 13 bases between. The CDR3 protein is CASSRTGYTQYF. For the CDR3, the DNA is TGTGCCAGCAGCCGAACAGGGTACACGCAGTATTTT.

This clonotype was observed at least ten times. The gene calls are TRBV28 and TRBJ1-1; 7 bases map to TRBD1. In germline, CDR1 is MDHEN, CDR2 SYDVKM. This CDR3 region has 16 residues. Trimming cost V 3 bases and J 1 base; bases outside gene matches: 8. CDR3 region: CASSFPPDRKNTEAFF. CDR3 nucleotides: TGTGCCAGCAGTTTCCCCCCGGACAGGAAGAACACTGAAGCTTTCTTT.

The chain recombines TRBV20-1 with TRBJ2-5; perhaps TRBD2 as D (5 bases). From germline, CDR1 is DFQATT and CDR2 SNEGSKA (reference sequence). The germline V and J ends were trimmed by 2 bases and 5 bases, with 12 bases remaining between them. The CDR3 is 13 amino acids. CDR3 residues: CSARLEGSETQYF. The CDR3 bases are TGCAGTGCTAGACTAGAAGGGAGTGAGACCCAGTACTTC.

A word on this clonotype: The final CDR3 position lacks the conserved phenylalanine or tryptophan, pointing to a likely read error. J is TRBJ1-1 and V is TRBV10-3, with D perhaps TRBD1 (5 bases). The germline V and J ends were trimmed by 2 bases and 2 bases, with 12 bases remaining between them. The CDR3 is 15 amino acids. The germline gives CDR1 ENHRY, CDR2 SYGVKD. DNA of the CDR3: TGTGCCATCAGTGAGAGGGCGCAGGGAAACACTGAAGCTTTCCTT. This gives the protein CAISERAQGNTEAFL.

This clonotype was seen only a few times. The rearrangement joins TRBV29-1 to TRBJ2-1; the D gene is possibly TRBD1 (6 bases). There are 14 residues in the CDR3. The germline V and J ends were trimmed by 7 bases and 4 bases, with 17 bases remaining between them. CDR1 is SQVTM and CDR2 is ANQGSEA in the germline V gene. The CDR3 region has the DNA TGCAGCGCGGTGAGGGGGACCATGTACAATGAGCAGTTCTTC. Protein sequence: CSAVRGTMYNEQFF.

The V gene is TRBV7-9, the J gene TRBJ2-2, with D possibly matching TRBD2 (6 bases). Germline V gene sequence: CDR1 SEHNR, CDR2 FQNEAQ (reference sequence). Trimming removed 6 bases at V and 5 bases at J, with 22 bases between. The CDR3 contains 17 residues. The DNA for the CDR3 is TGTGCCAGCAGACCAGGGTTTACGGGAGTTGGGACCGGGGAGCTGTTTTTT. Its translation: CASRPGFTGVGTGELFF.

This clonotype was counted ten times or more. This chain uses TRBV6-6 with TRBJ2-7, with D perhaps TRBD2 (6 bases). The V gene's germline CDR1 is MNHNY and CDR2 SVGAGI (reference sequence). This CDR3 contains 11 residues. Between the trimmed V and J ends, which lost 11 bases and 3 bases, there was a span of 11 bases. CDR3 sequence (DNA): TGTGCCGGGGGGAAGGGCTACGAGCAGTACTTC. It is translated as CAGGKGYEQYF.

This clonotype was counted a few times. This chain joins TRBV5-1 and TRBJ2-5; D is unclear. The V and J ends lost 0 bases and 6 bases respectively, with 15 bases between them. The germline CDR1 and CDR2 sequences are SGHRS and YFSETQ. This CDR3 region has 15 residues. DNA of the CDR3: TGCGCCAGCAGCTTGGGGCCAGAATACACGAAGACCCAGTACTTC. Encoded protein: CASSLGPEYTKTQYF. Drawing the rest from reference TRBV5-1 and TRBJ2-5, the complete variable domain is KAGVTQTPRYLIKTRGQQVTLSCSPISGHRSVSWYQQTPGQGLQFLFEYFSETQRNKGNFPGRFSGRQFSNSRSEMNVSTLELGDSALYLCASSLGPEYTKTQYFGPGTRLLVL.

This clonotype was seen ten or more times. The genes are TRBV5-1 and TRBJ2-2; D gene unclear. The CDR3 runs to 15 residues. From germline, CDR1 is SGHRS and CDR2 YFSETQ. Trimming took off 2 bases at V and 2 bases at J, with 10 bases between the two ends. Here the CDR3 reads CASSFGSKNTGELFF. CDR3 nucleotide sequence: TGCGCCAGCAGCTTTGGCAGCAAAAACACCGGGGAGCTGTTTTTT.

This clonotype was detected many times. This sequence joins TRBV20-1 and TRBJ1-4; 7 nucleotides line up with TRBD1. This CDR3 spans 14 amino acids. V gave up 3 bases and J gave up 8 bases; unmatched junction bases: 9. The V gene's germline CDR1 is DFQATT and CDR2 SNEGSKA (reference sequence). The CDR3, as DNA: TGCAGTGCTAGGGGTAACACAGGGGACGAAAAACTGTTTTTT. Residues: CSARGNTGDEKLFF.

This clonotype was recorded a few times. This sequence joins TRBV2 and TRBJ2-3, with D uncertain. Germline V gene data show CDR1 as SNHLY and CDR2 as FYNNEI. This CDR3 region has 16 residues. V was cut by 6 bases and J by 4 bases, with 20 bases left in between. CDR3 DNA: TGTGCCAGCAGGGAGAGGTCGAGAATGTTTGCAGATACGCAGTATTTT. It encodes CASRERSRMFADTQYF.

Note on this clonotype: One base away lies a much larger clone, so this may be a sequencing read error. This sequence joins TRBV7-2 and TRBJ2-2; D ambiguous. The CDR3 contains 14 residues. In germline, CDR1 is SGHTA, CDR2 FQGNSA. In DNA form, the CDR3 reads TGTGCCAGCATCTTAGCACATAACACCGGGGAGCTGTTTTTT. This gives the protein CASILAHNTGELFF.

This clonotype has only a few counts. The chain uses TRBV21-1 and TRBJ2-5. TRBV21-1 is given as a pseudogene. The CDR3 is made up of 12 amino acids. The CDR3 region is CASSYSEETQYF. CDR3 DNA sequence: TGTGCCAGCAGCTATAGTGAGGAGACCCAGTACTTC.

As for this clonotype: A much larger clone differs by one base, so this may be a read error. The chain has TRBV10-3 and TRBJ2-6; either TRBD1 or TRBD2 may fit D (5 bases each). This CDR3 is built from 16 residues. CDR1 ENHRY and CDR2 SYGVKD come from the germline V gene. The CDR3 nucleotides read TGTGCCATCAGTGAGTCCCACAGGACTGGGGCCAACGGCCTGACTTTC. It yields the protein CAISESHRTGANGLTF.

Concerning this clonotype: A much larger clone differs from this one at a single base, so this may be a read error. V is TRBV10-3 and J is TRBJ1-6, with a possible D match to TRBD1 (6 bases). The CDR3 runs 15 residues. Trimming took off 11 bases at V and 2 bases at J, with 16 bases between the two ends. Germline assignment: CDR1 ENHRY and CDR2 SYGVKD. The CDR3 is CAAGEREPYNSPLHF. The CDR3 nucleotides are TGTGCCGCAGGGGAGAGGGAACCCTATAATTCACCCCTCCACTTT.

V usage is TRBV5-6 and J usage is TRBJ2-5; the D gene is possibly TRBD1 (6 bases). Trimming removed 0 bases at V and 5 bases at J, with 17 bases between. CDR3 length: 16 amino acids. The V gene's germline CDR1 is SGHDT and CDR2 YYEEEE. CDR3 residues: CASSLVSGTKGETQYF. The DNA for the CDR3 is TGTGCCAGCAGCTTGGTATCCGGGACAAAAGGGGAGACCCAGTACTTC.

The chain is built from TRBV5-5 and TRBJ1-4; tentative D call: TRBD1 (5 bases). The V and J ends lost 3 bases and 7 bases respectively, with 13 bases between them. In germline, CDR1 is SGHKS, CDR2 YYEKEE (reference sequence). There are 14 residues in the CDR3. As DNA, the CDR3 is TGTGCCAGCAGCTCGACCGGGCAGGGTGAAAAACTGTTTTTT. This sequence encodes CASSSTGQGEKLFF. Drawing the rest from reference TRBV5-5 and TRBJ1-4, the complete variable domain is DAGVTQSPTHLIKTRGQQVTLRCSPISGHKSVSWYQQVLGQGPQFIFQYYEKEERGRGNFPDRFSARQFPNYSSELNVNALLLGDSALYLCASSSTGQGEKLFFGSGTQLSVL.

V is TRBV20-1 and J is TRBJ2-2; 8 bases fit TRBD1. The CDR3 contains 15 residues. J was trimmed by 5 bases and V by 0 bases; bases with no gene match: 5. CDR1 and CDR2 (germline): DFQATT, SNEGSKA (reference sequence). CDR3: CSAREGTGGTGELFF. In DNA form, the CDR3 reads TGCAGTGCTAGAGAGGGGACAGGTGGTACCGGGGAGCTGTTTTTT.

This clonotype was counted only a few times. The rearrangement joins TRBV28 to TRBJ1-5; D possibly corresponds to TRBD1 (5 bases). V was shortened by 4 bases and J by 7 bases, with 17 bases between the two germline ends. There are 15 residues in the CDR3. CDR1 and CDR2 from the germline V gene are MDHEN and SYDVKM. The CDR3 spells CASSSGAGRGQPQHF. CDR3 sequence (DNA): TGTGCCAGCAGTTCCGGGGCAGGGCGGGGGCAGCCCCAGCATTTT.